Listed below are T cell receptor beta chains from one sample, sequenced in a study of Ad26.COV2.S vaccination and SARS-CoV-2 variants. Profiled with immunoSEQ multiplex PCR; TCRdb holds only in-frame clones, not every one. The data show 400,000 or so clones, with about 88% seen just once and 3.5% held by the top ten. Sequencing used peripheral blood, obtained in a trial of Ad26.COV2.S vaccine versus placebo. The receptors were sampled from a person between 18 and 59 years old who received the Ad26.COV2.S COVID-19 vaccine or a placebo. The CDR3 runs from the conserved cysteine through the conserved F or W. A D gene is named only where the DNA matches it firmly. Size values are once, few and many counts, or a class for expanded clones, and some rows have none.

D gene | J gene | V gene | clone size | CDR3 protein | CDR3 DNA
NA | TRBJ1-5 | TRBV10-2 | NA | CASRTGTSGNQPQHF | TGCGCCAGCCGGACCGGGACCTCCGGCAATCAGCCCCAGCATTTT
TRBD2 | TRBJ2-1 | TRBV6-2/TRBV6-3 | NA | CASSGRTSWNEQFF | TGTGCCAGCAGTGGTCGGACTAGCTGGAATGAGCAGTTCTTC
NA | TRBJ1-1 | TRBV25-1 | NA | CASSAPGQMGTEAFF | TGTGCCAGCAGTGCGCCGGGACAAATGGGCACTGAAGCTTTCTTT
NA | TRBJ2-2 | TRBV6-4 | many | CASSDSETTGELFF | TGTGCCAGCAGTGACTCGGAGACTACCGGGGAGCTGTTTTTT
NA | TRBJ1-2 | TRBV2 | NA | CASGGTEKYGYTF | TGTGCCAGCGGTGGGACGGAGAAGTATGGCTACACCTTC
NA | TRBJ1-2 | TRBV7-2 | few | CASRLAQGLSGYTF | TGTGCCAGCAGGTTAGCTCAGGGGCTCTCTGGCTACACCTTC
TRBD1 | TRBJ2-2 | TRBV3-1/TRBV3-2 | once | CASSHPTGASTGELFF | TGTGCCAGCAGCCACCCGACAGGGGCCTCCACCGGGGAGCTGTTTTTT
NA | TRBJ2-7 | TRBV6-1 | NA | CASSEAKGSLGIAYEQYF | TGTGCCAGCAGTGAAGCCAAAGGGAGCTTGGGGATAGCCTACGAGCAGTACTTC
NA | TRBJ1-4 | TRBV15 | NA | CATSRAGFGEKLFF | TGTGCCACCAGCAGGGCAGGGTTTGGGGAAAAACTGTTTTTT
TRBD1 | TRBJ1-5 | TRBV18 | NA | CASSTQDRGGNQPQHF | TGTGCCAGCTCAACCCAGGACAGGGGCGGCAATCAGCCCCAGCATTTT
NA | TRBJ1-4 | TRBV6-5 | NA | CASSSNRATNEKLFF | TGTGCCAGCAGTTCTAACAGGGCCACTAATGAAAAACTGTTTTTT
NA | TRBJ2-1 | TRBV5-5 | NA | CASSTEWRPGLGNEQFF | TGTGCCAGCAGCACGGAATGGAGGCCGGGGTTGGGCAATGAGCAGTTCTTC
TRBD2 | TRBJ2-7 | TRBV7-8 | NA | CASSPPGLGSGEQYF | TGTGCCAGCAGCCCCCCGGGACTAGGATCGGGCGAGCAGTACTTC
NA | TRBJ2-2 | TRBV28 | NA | CASSHRVTGELFF | TGTGCCAGCAGTCACCGGGTGACCGGGGAGCTGTTTTTT
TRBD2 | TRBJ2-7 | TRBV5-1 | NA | CASSPGTSVSEQYF | TGCGCCAGCTCACCCGGGACTAGCGTTTCCGAGCAGTACTTC
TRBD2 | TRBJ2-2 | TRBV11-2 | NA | CASSKIAGGRTGELFF | TGTGCCAGCAGCAAGATAGCGGGGGGGCGCACCGGGGAGCTGTTTTTT
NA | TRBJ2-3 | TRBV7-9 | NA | CASSVGVADTQYF | TGTGCCAGCAGCGTGGGGGTTGCAGATACGCAGTATTTT
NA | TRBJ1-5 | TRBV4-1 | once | CASSQGWRDHQPQHF | TGCGCCAGCAGCCAGGGTTGGAGGGATCATCAGCCCCAGCATTTT